Many counts were recorded for the clone carrying this T cell receptor (beta chain). Its target is not known. The germline V gene has CDR1 DFQATT and CDR2 SNEGSKA (reference sequence). Trimming removed 6 bases from V and 0 bases from J; junction bases left unmatched: 11. The CDR3 has 17 amino acids. Unique molecular identifiers were used in preparing the TCRbeta library. TCRdb reprocessed the PCR reads with MiXCR, giving one entry per CDR3 protein. Of 450,000 to 550,000 distinct CDR3 sequences listed, roughly 10% are singletons. The entry originates in a study of T-cell reconstitution after alpha-beta-depleted transplantation in children. Study-wide results and caveats: Two months or so post-transplant, alpha-beta T cells reportedly derived from several hundred expanded graft clones.

The input for sequencing was PBMCs, mostly from graft donor cells, taken 180 days after TCRalphabeta/CD19-depleted stem cell transplant. The chain is built from TRBV20-1 and TRBJ2-4, with 10 bases that match TRBD2. This sequence originates from a female patient between 2 and 15 years old who had a stem cell transplant for aplastic anemia, so the T cells may come from the graft donor. The CDR3 DNA follows: TGCAGTGCCGTCAGACTAGCGGGCGCCCTAGCCAAAAACATTCAGTACTTC. This encodes CSAVRLAGALAKNIQYF.